Listed below are T cell receptor beta chains from one sample, sequenced in a study of blood T cell repertoires in COVID-19. Generated by immunoSEQ multiplex PCR, the TCRdb table keeps only in-frame clones and is missing some. This sample has about 66,000 clones, with less than 85% found just once. The specimen was peripheral blood. The source is a man aged 55 to 70 with acute or convalescent COVID-19. Each CDR3 is given with its conserved first and last residue. The D gene is left open where the match is weak. Rows give clone size only sometimes, using once, few, many, or a class for an expanded clone.

v_call	clone_size	d_call	j_call	cdr3_aa	cdr3_nt
TRBV30	NA	NA	TRBJ1-5	CAWSVTGGNQPQHF	TGTGCCTGGAGTGTGACAGGCGGAAATCAGCCCCAGCATTTT
TRBV11-2	NA	TRBD2	TRBJ2-1	CASSLAGGAYNEQFF	TGTGCCAGCAGCTTGGCGGGGGGCGCCTACAATGAGCAGTTCTTC
TRBV2	NA	TRBD1	TRBJ1-2	CASRAVGGQEYYGYTF	TGTGCCAGCAGGGCCGTCGGGGGACAGGAGTACTATGGCTACACCTTC
TRBV6-4	NA	NA	TRBJ2-2	CASRTTHRVENTGELFF	TGTGCCAGCAGAACCACCCACAGGGTGGAGAACACCGGGGAGCTGTTTTTT
TRBV3-1/TRBV3-2	NA	NA	TRBJ1-2	CASSHSDSLRGYTF	TGTGCCAGCAGCCACTCGGACAGTTTGCGTGGCTACACCTTC
TRBV7-9	NA	TRBD1	TRBJ2-7	CASSLGTGGEQYF	TGTGCCAGCAGCTTGGGGACAGGGGGCGAGCAGTACTTC
TRBV7-6	NA	TRBD1	TRBJ1-5	CASSLDRGSNQPQHF	TGTGCCAGCAGCTTAGACAGGGGAAGCAATCAGCCCCAGCATTTT
TRBV5-1	NA	TRBD1	TRBJ1-6	CASSPGTGFSPLHF	TGCGCCAGCAGTCCCGGGACAGGGTTTTCACCCCTCCACTTT
TRBV7-2	NA	NA	TRBJ1-2	CASSQTYYGYTF	TGTGCCAGCAGCCAAACATACTATGGCTACACCTTC
TRBV7-9	NA	TRBD1	TRBJ2-2	CASKPARGTGELFF	TGTGCCAGCAAACCGGCCAGGGGGACCGGGGAGCTGTTTTTT
TRBV6-5	NA	NA	TRBJ1-5	CASSYAAGDQPQHF	TGTGCCAGCAGTTACGCGGCAGGGGATCAGCCCCAGCATTTT
TRBV5-4	NA	TRBD2	TRBJ2-3	CASSPKAGGWDTQYF	TGTGCCAGCAGCCCTAAAGCGGGGGGGTGGGATACGCAGTATTTT
TRBV19	few	NA	TRBJ1-4	CASSIRLVAEKLFF	TGTGCCAGTAGTATACGGTTGGTTGCTGAAAAACTGTTTTTT
TRBV5-1	NA	NA	TRBJ1-1	CASSLEGAANTEAFF	TGCGCCAGCAGCTTGGAAGGGGCGGCGAACACTGAAGCTTTCTTT
TRBV28	NA	NA	TRBJ1-2	CASSGIYGYTF	TGTGCCAGCAGCGGGATCTATGGCTACACCTTC
TRBV30	NA	NA	TRBJ1-6	CAGRTDSGSPLHF	TGTGCCGGAAGGACTGATTCGGGGTCACCCCTCCACTTT
TRBV19	NA	NA	TRBJ1-2	CASTPPGVENGYTF	TGTGCCAGTACCCCCCCGGGGGTTGAAAATGGCTACACCTTC
TRBV2	NA	TRBD1	TRBJ1-5	CASKAGTGGPYSNQPQHF	TGTGCCAGCAAGGCTGGGACAGGGGGCCCATATAGCAATCAGCCCCAGCATTTT
TRBV20-1	NA	NA	TRBJ1-1	CSASVGKYTEAFF	TGCAGTGCTAGTGTCGGGAAGTACACTGAAGCTTTCTTT
TRBV21-1	NA	NA	TRBJ1-5	CASTGLQLYQPQHF	TGTGCCAGCACAGGGTTACAGCTTTATCAGCCCCAGCATTTT
TRBV7-9	NA	NA	TRBJ1-4	CASSLAQGLIEKLFF	TGTGCCAGCAGCTTAGCGCAGGGTCTTATTGAAAAACTGTTTTTT
TRBV11-3	NA	TRBD1	TRBJ2-2	CASSPRTGGIGELFF	TGTGCCAGCAGCCCTAGGACAGGGGGGATCGGGGAGCTGTTTTTT
TRBV7-8	NA	TRBD2	TRBJ2-3	CASSESGGATDTQYF	TGTGCCAGCAGCGAGAGCGGGGGGGCAACAGATACGCAGTATTTT
TRBV6-2/TRBV6-3	NA	NA	TRBJ2-3	CASSYEGRGMVTDTQYF	TGTGCCAGCAGTTACGAGGGCAGGGGAATGGTAACAGATACGCAGTATTTT
TRBV30	NA	NA	TRBJ1-1	CAWTQTSTGNTEAFF	TGTGCCTGGACCCAGACCTCGACAGGGAACACTGAAGCTTTCTTT
TRBV25-1	few	NA	TRBJ1-1	CASRVSGNTEAFF	TGTGCCAGCAGGGTTTCAGGGAACACTGAAGCTTTCTTT
TRBV16	NA	TRBD1	TRBJ1-2	CASSLLGTGTLYGYTF	TGTGCCAGCAGCCTCCTCGGGACAGGGACCCTCTATGGCTACACCTTC